Each of the 23 T cell receptor beta chains below was sequenced from the same sample in a study of blood T cell repertoires in COVID-19. Produced via immunoSEQ multiplex PCR; TCRdb's table is partial and in-frame only. The profile covers 160,000 or so clones, with around 79% appearing a single time and about 7.8% taken by the ten largest. Sequences were obtained from peripheral blood. The receptors shown here come from a woman aged 60-75 years with COVID-19, enrolled during active disease.

CDR3 sequence: CASTGGLNTGELFF. The CDR3 region has the DNA TGTGCCAGCACCGGGGGATTGAACACCGGGGAGCTGTTTTTT. The V call is TRBV28, the J call TRBJ2-2; D is perhaps TRBD2 (6 bases). Germline values: CDR1 MDHEN, CDR2 SYDVKM. Trimming removed 7 bases from V and 1 base from J, with 10 bases in between. This CDR3 is 14 amino acids long.

The V call is TRBV28, the J call TRBJ1-5, with a weak D call TRBD1 (6 bases). V lost 7 bases and J 3 bases, leaving 16 bases between the germline ends. CDR3 size: 15 residues. CDR1 is MDHEN and CDR2 is SYDVKM in the germline V gene. This CDR3 reads CASKHDRTVNQPQHF. Written as DNA, the CDR3 is TGTGCCAGCAAACATGACAGGACAGTCAATCAGCCCCAGCATTTT.

The chain couples TRBV28 to TRBJ2-5, with 9 bases fitting TRBD1. The CDR3 runs to 18 residues. Trimming took 2 bases from V and 5 from J; bases not matched to a gene: 15. Germline CDR1 MDHEN, CDR2 SYDVKM. As DNA, the CDR3 is TGTGCCAGCAGTTTACCTGTATTACCCCGGACAGGGGTCGAGACCCAGTACTTC. Protein product: CASSLPVLPRTGVETQYF. Combining the CDR3 with reference TRBV28 and TRBJ2-5 gives the whole variable domain DVKVTQSSRYLVKRTGEKVFLECVQDMDHENMFWYRQDPGLGLRLIYFSYDVKMKEKGDIPEGYSVSREKKERFSLILESASTNQTSMYLCASSLPVLPRTGVETQYFGPGTRLLVL.

The rearrangement links TRBV7-8 to TRBJ2-7, with 7 bases aligning to TRBD1. V dropped 1 base and J dropped 3; count of bases not matched to a gene: 6. Germline V lookup: CDR1 SGHVS, CDR2 FQNEAQ. The CDR3 is made up of 15 amino acids. CDR3 sequence reads: CASSLVRGTVYEQYF. CDR3 nucleotide sequence: TGTGCCAGCAGCTTAGTCAGGGGGACGGTCTACGAGCAGTACTTC.

V is TRBV28 and J is TRBJ1-2; D gene uncertain. Germline loops: CDR1 MDHEN, CDR2 SYDVKM. V was pared by 4 bases and J by 4 bases, with 10 bases between. The CDR3 extends over 13 amino acids. CDR3 protein: CASSSQQPYGYTF. DNA for the CDR3: TGTGCCAGCAGTTCCCAACAGCCCTATGGCTACACCTTC.

On this clone itself: It may be a read error: a sequence one base away is much more abundant. The V call is TRBV5-4, the J call TRBJ2-1; 10 nucleotides agree with TRBD2. Losses at the gene ends were 3 bases for V and 0 bases for J; bases not matched to a gene: 0. Germline CDR1 is SGHNT and CDR2 is YYREEE (reference sequence). The CDR3 is 15 residues long. In DNA form, the CDR3 reads TGTGCCAGCAGCTCTAGCGGGGGCTCCTACAATGAGCAGTTCTTC. Protein sequence: CASSSSGGSYNEQFF. The full variable domain, with the rest looked up from reference TRBV5-4 and TRBJ2-1, is ETGVTQSPTHLIKTRGQQVTLRCSSQSGHNTVSWYQQALGQGPQFIFQYYREEENGRGNFPPRFSGLQFPNYSSELNVNALELDDSALYLCASSSSGGSYNEQFFGPGTRLTVL.

The rearrangement links TRBV9 to TRBJ2-3; 16 bases agree with TRBD2. V dropped 4 bases and J dropped 1; count of bases not matched to a gene: 12. CDR3 length: 20 amino acids. Per the germline V gene, CDR1 is SGDLS and CDR2 is YYNGEE. The CDR3 nucleotides read TGTGCCAGCAGCACGACCTCCGGGACTAGCGGGGGGGGTGGCACAGATACGCAGTATTTT. This encodes CASSTTSGTSGGGGTDTQYF.

The chain uses TRBV5-1 and TRBJ1-3; D gene uncertain. V lost 0 bases to trimming and J lost 1 base, with 14 bases between them. This CDR3 spans 17 amino acids. Per the germline V gene, CDR1 is SGHRS and CDR2 is YFSETQ. The CDR3 nucleotides read TGCGCCAGCAGCTTGGAGGGCGTGAGGGCGTCTGGAAACACCATATATTTT. The encoded protein is CASSLEGVRASGNTIYF.

In its sample, this clone was seen once. V and J are TRBV3-1 (or the pseudogene TRBV3-2) and TRBJ1-2; D is perhaps TRBD1 (5 bases). The germline V and J ends were trimmed by 6 bases and 5 bases, with 13 bases remaining between them. The CDR3 has 13 amino acids. CDR1 LGHDT and CDR2 YNNKEL come from the germline V gene (reference sequence). CDR3 in amino acids: CASSLDQGYGYTF. The CDR3 DNA reads as TGTGCCAGCAGTTTAGACCAGGGATATGGCTACACCTTC.

V gene TRBV19 combines with J gene TRBJ2-4, with 8 bases that match TRBD1. The CDR3 contains 18 residues. Trimming removed 6 bases from V and 1 base from J; junction bases left unmatched: 14. The V gene's germline CDR1 is LNHDA and CDR2 SQIVND (reference sequence). The CDR3 region is CASSPQGALLGAKNIQYF. CDR3 bases: TGTGCCAGTAGCCCCCAGGGGGCGTTATTAGGGGCCAAAAACATTCAGTACTTC.

The V and J genes are TRBV7-2 and TRBJ1-1; D ambiguous. The germline V gene has CDR1 SGHTA and CDR2 FQGNSA. The CDR3 runs 14 residues. V lost 3 bases, J lost 4 bases, and 12 bases lay in between. The CDR3 sequence is CASSLVGGLTEAFF. In DNA form, the CDR3 reads TGTGCCAGCAGCTTGGTCGGAGGGCTCACTGAAGCTTTCTTT.

The rearrangement links TRBV5-1 to TRBJ1-2; D may be TRBD1 (5 bases). Germline V gene data show CDR1 as SGHRS and CDR2 as YFSETQ. The CDR3 has 15 residues. Between the trimmed V and J ends, which lost 6 bases and 7 bases, there was a span of 22 bases. The CDR3 is CASKGTANTMAGYTF. In nucleotides, the CDR3 is TGCGCCAGCAAAGGGACTGCAAATACTATGGCTGGCTACACCTTC.

In this sample, this clone turned up once. V usage is TRBV6-4 and J usage is TRBJ1-5; D might be TRBD1 (6 bases). CDR3 length: 16 amino acids. Deletions cut 2 bases from V and 1 base from J, with 12 bases between. Germline values: CDR1 MRHNA, CDR2 SNTAGT. This CDR3 is CASSDPGQFSNQPQHF. In nucleotides, the CDR3 is TGTGCCAGCAGTGACCCAGGACAGTTCAGCAATCAGCCCCAGCATTTT.

The rearrangement uses TRBV6-6 and TRBJ1-5; D unclear. The germline V gene encodes CDR1 MNHNY and CDR2 SVGAGI (reference sequence). The CDR3 extends over 11 amino acids. V shed 3 bases and J shed 8 bases, with 5 bases lying between them. This CDR3 reads CASSYGEPQHF. The CDR3 region has the DNA TGTGCCAGCAGTTATGGAGAGCCCCAGCATTTT.

The CDR3 nucleotides read TGTGCCAGCAGGAGGGGGGGAGAAACTGAAGCTTTCTTT. It specifies CASRRGGETEAFF. The chain combines TRBV6-6 with TRBJ1-1, with a weak D call TRBD1 (6 bases). V dropped 6 bases and J dropped 5 bases, with 13 bases sitting between them. The germline V gene has CDR1 MNHNY and CDR2 SVGAGI (reference sequence). The CDR3 consists of 13 residues.

This clone showed up just a few times. V is TRBV2 and J is TRBJ2-2, with 9 bases identical to TRBD2. CDR1 SNHLY and CDR2 FYNNEI come from the germline V gene. The V gene end was trimmed by 5 bases and the J gene end by 7 bases; junction bases not matched to a gene: 11. This CDR3 contains 16 residues. The CDR3 reads CASSRASGKVSGELFF. CDR3 coding DNA: TGTGCCAGCAGTAGAGCTAGCGGGAAGGTTAGCGGGGAGCTGTTTTTT.

The chain couples TRBV5-1 to TRBJ1-1, with D perhaps TRBD1 (5 bases). Germline V gene lookup returns CDR1 SGHRS and CDR2 YFSETQ. V lost 0 bases, J lost 1 base, and 10 bases lay in between. This CDR3 spans 15 amino acids. DNA for the CDR3: TGCGCCAGCAGCTTGGCCCCGGGGGGGAACACTGAAGCTTTCTTT. It yields the protein CASSLAPGGNTEAFF.

This clone was seen only once. The chain carries TRBV10-3 and TRBJ2-5; tentative D call: TRBD1 (7 bases). Germline loops: CDR1 ENHRY, CDR2 SYGVKD. The CDR3 is 15 amino acids. V was pared by 2 bases and J by 5 bases, with 15 bases between. The CDR3 is CAISEPTGRQETQYF. The DNA of the CDR3 is TGTGCCATCAGTGAGCCGACAGGGAGGCAGGAGACCCAGTACTTC.

The table lists this clone with a count of one. This chain uses TRBV3-1 (or the pseudogene TRBV3-2) with TRBJ2-1; D is undetermined. The germline V gene has CDR1 LGHDT and CDR2 YNNKEL (reference sequence). CDR3 length: 12 amino acids. V shed 4 bases and J shed 9 bases, with 10 bases lying between them. The CDR3 loop is CASSRPTGEQFF. The CDR3 coding sequence is TGTGCCAGCAGCCGCCCTACGGGTGAGCAGTTCTTC.

A note on this clone: One end of the junction does not line up with germline, which may come from a read error. The rearrangement joins TRBV7-7 to TRBJ2-7; 12 nucleotides match TRBD2. The CDR3 totals 15 residues. Germline values: CDR1 SSHAT, CDR2 FNYEAQ (reference sequence). CDR3 sequence: CASSPGTSGPYEQYF. CDR3 in DNA: TGTGCTAGCAGCCCCGGGACTAGCGGGCCCTACGAGCAGTACTTC.

This clone came up a few times. The V call is TRBV6-2 or TRBV6-3, the J call TRBJ2-7, with 11 nucleotides matching TRBD2. The ends lost 2 bases at V and 4 bases at J; junction bases unmatched: 4. The CDR3 covers 15 residues. Germline V CDR1 and CDR2: MNHEY, SVGEGT. The CDR3 region has the DNA TGTGCCAGCAGTTACCGGACTAGCGGGTTGTACGAGCAGTACTTC. This gives the protein CASSYRTSGLYEQYF.

The chain combines TRBV5-1 with TRBJ1-2; possibly TRBD1 for D (5 bases). The germline V gene has CDR1 SGHRS and CDR2 YFSETQ. V lost 1 base to trimming and J lost 8 bases, with 9 bases between them. The CDR3 runs to 12 residues. This CDR3 reads CASSLTGEGYTF. CDR3 in DNA: TGCGCCAGCAGCTTGACAGGTGAAGGCTACACCTTC.

This chain uses TRBV27 with TRBJ2-3; 7 positions match TRBD1. Germline V CDR1 and CDR2: MNHEY, SMNVEV (reference sequence). The CDR3 sequence is 20 residues long. V lost 0 bases, J lost 4 bases, and 19 bases stayed unmatched. DNA of the CDR3: TGTGCCAGCAGTTTATCGCGGCAAAGGGGGCGCCCCGAGTTCTCAGATACGCAGTATTTT. This gives the protein CASSLSRQRGRPEFSDTQYF.